This T cell receptor (beta chain) was obtained from a study of control samples from healthy donors and cancer patients (dated by TCRdb to 2020 to 2021). Counted from cysteine to phenylalanine, this CDR3 has 13 amino acids. Only the CDR3 part of the read is kept: 39 bases, read in frame from the first base. V sheds 6 bases and J sheds 4 bases, leaving 12 bases between their ends. The germline V gene (reference sequence) sets CDR1 to LNHDA and CDR2 to SQIVND. Receptor amplification or capture employed the immunoSEQ multiplex PCR assay. The table was pulled from immuneACCESS by TCRdb, which kept in-frame rearrangements only. Such tables lose some clones; where checked, under half of the loss comes from unresolved V genes, and the rest has no known cause. The sample yields approximately 94,000 clones; roughly 84% were counted once. The top ten clones comprise 15% to 20% of the sample. Concerning this clone itself: Its antigen is currently not known. Base qualities are not provided; no much larger clone lies one nucleotide away.

Sequencing was done on a sample of blood. The chain joins TRBV19 to TRBJ1-2; 5 matching bases give a weak D call of TRBD1. The source is a woman aged 45-65 years in good health. The CDR3 protein is CASREAGVYGYTF. In nucleotide form, the sequence is TGTGCCAGTAGGGAGGCGGGGGTCTATGGCTACACCTTC.